This T cell receptor (beta chain) was sequenced in a study of blood T cell repertoires in COVID-19. In the study overall: Acute and convalescent COVID-19 samples came from the United States, Italy and Spain. PBMCs, B-cell-depleted T cells, or T cells were the source of the cDNA or gDNA that made up the material.

Participants reported their clinical history, and cohort assignment relied on those reports. The recovered donors of Cohort 3 showed two negative PCRs, clearance, or symptom resolution. Profiling relied on immunoSEQ multiplex PCR, and the TCRdb table lists in-frame clones only, not all of them. The table shows some 170,000 clones, with around 82% occurring only once. Sequencing input: PBMCs or T cells enriched from blood (not recorded which). The TCR originated in a man in his forties who had recovered from COVID-19.

CDR3 DNA sequence: TGTGCCAGCAGCTTAGCCATCCTGAACACTGAAGCTTTCTTT. It translates to CASSLAILNTEAFF. The chain joins TRBV7-2 to TRBJ1-1; D remains unclear. Between the trimmed V and J ends, which lost 0 bases and 0 bases, there was a span of 5 bases. CDR3 length: 14 amino acids. Germline V gene sequence: CDR1 SGHTA, CDR2 FQGNSA.